This record looks at one TCR beta chain sequence and its context. The antigen remains undetermined. A J-beta primer mix and a sample-barcoded 5' primer were used in a second PCR of about 7 to 12 cycles. MiXCR, applied by TCRdb to the 5' RACE reads, yields one record per CDR3 protein. The table includes approximately 800,000 distinct CDR3 sequences, about 53% detected once. This sample was taken from a study of blood T cells in healthy people across ages. Whole-study results and caveats: Relative to aged donors, long-lived donors carried more naive CD4+ cells and displayed higher diversity. Roughly linearly, TCR beta diversity per million T cells fell as age increased.

CDR3 size: 19 residues. The V and J ends lost 7 bases and 6 bases, in that order; junction bases with no gene match: 21. Germline V gene sequence: CDR1 LGHNA, CDR2 YNFKEQ. What was sequenced was blood. V and J are TRBV4-2 and TRBJ2-3; 11 nucleotides align to TRBD2. The sequence came from a man older than 75 in good health. CDR3 bases: TGTGCCAGCACCCTGGGGACTAGCGGATTTGTGGATATGGGGGATACGCAGTATTTT. This translates into CASTLGTSGFVDMGDTQYF.